A selection of T cell receptor beta chains follows, all from one sample in a study of CD8+ T cells in alopecia areata. The method was immunoSEQ multiplex PCR; TCRdb's version includes in-frame clones alone and lacks a portion of them. The repertoire holds some 88,000 clones, with roughly 46% as singletons. The sample here was CD8+ T cells sorted from blood, taken at week 24, from a patient treated with tofacitinib. Receptors were obtained from a human donor with alopecia areata. CDR3s include the opening cysteine and the closing phenylalanine or tryptophan. A D gene is named only where the DNA matches it firmly. Only some rows state a clone size, as once, few, many or a class for expanded clones.

TRBV9,-,-,TRBJ1-5,TGTGCCAGCAGCGTAGGCAGGGAGGAACAGCCCCAGCATTTT,CASSVGREEQPQHF
TRBV27,-,-,TRBJ2-7,TGTGCCAGCAGTTTAACCCCATCCTACGAGCAGTACTTC,CASSLTPSYEQYF
TRBV7-9,-,TRBD1,TRBJ2-2,TGTGCCAGCAGCTCACAGCGACAGGGAGTACACACCGGGGAGCTGTTTTTT,CASSSQRQGVHTGELFF
TRBV6-5,few,TRBD1,TRBJ2-7,TGTGCCAGCAGTTACTCGAATCAGGGGGATTATTACGAGCAGTACTTC,CASSYSNQGDYYEQYF
TRBV27,-,-,TRBJ2-2,TGTGCCAGCAGTTTGACCGGGGAGCTGTTTTTT,CASSLTGELFF
TRBV30,-,TRBD1,TRBJ2-7,TGTGCCTGGAGTGAGGGGACAGGGGACGAGCAGTACTTC,CAWSEGTGDEQYF
TRBV2,few,-,TRBJ2-7,TGTGCCAGCAGTGAAGGGCAGGGGAAAGACTACGAGCAGTACTTC,CASSEGQGKDYEQYF
TRBV4-1,-,-,TRBJ2-7,TGCGCCAGCAGCCAAGCCGGACAAGGCTACGAGCAGTACTTC,CASSQAGQGYEQYF
TRBV5-6,-,-,TRBJ1-4,TGTGCCAGCAGCTTGGGTGCAGCTAATGAAAAACTGTTTTTT,CASSLGAANEKLFF
TRBV15,-,-,TRBJ2-6,TGTGCCACCAGCGGTGCTGAGGGAGATGGGGCCAACGTCCTGACTTTC,CATSGAEGDGANVLTF
TRBV13,few,TRBD1,TRBJ1-5,TGTGCCAGCAGCTTAGGAAGGGGACAGCCCAATCAGCCCCAGCATTTT,CASSLGRGQPNQPQHF
TRBV4-1,-,TRBD1,TRBJ2-5,TGCGCCAGCAGCCAAGGGACAGGGAAAGAGACCCAGTACTTC,CASSQGTGKETQYF
TRBV29-1,-,-,TRBJ2-1,TGCAGCGTTGGGGGGTACAATGAGCAGTTCTTC,CSVGGYNEQFF
TRBV29-1,-,TRBD1,TRBJ2-7,TGCAGCGCGGGACAGTCCTACGAGCAGTACTTC,CSAGQSYEQYF
TRBV5-6,-,TRBD2,TRBJ2-3,TGTGCCAGCAGCCTCCGGACTAGTTTCCTCACAGATACGCAGTATTTT,CASSLRTSFLTDTQYF
TRBV11-2,-,-,TRBJ2-5,TGTGCCAGCAGCTTGCGCGTTGCAGGCCAAGAGACCCAGTACTTC,CASSLRVAGQETQYF
TRBV9,few,-,TRBJ1-1,TGTGCCAGCAGCCCAGGGACGGGGAACACTGAAGCTTTCTTT,CASSPGTGNTEAFF
TRBV29-1,-,-,TRBJ1-1,TGTAAATCTAAAAGGAGGCTCACATCGAACACTGAAGCTTTCTTT,CKSKRRLTSNTEAFF
TRBV29-1,-,-,TRBJ2-2,TGCAGCGTTGAACGGCGCACCGGGGAGCTGTTTTTT,CSVERRTGELFF
TRBV25-1,-,-,TRBJ2-5,TGTGCCACCCGGGTTAGGGAGACCCAGTACTTC,CATRVRETQYF
TRBV5-1,-,TRBD1,TRBJ1-2,TGCGCCAGCAGCCTTCGGACAGGGGGCTATGGCTACACCTTC,CASSLRTGGYGYTF
TRBV28,few,-,TRBJ2-6,TGTGCCAGCACAACCTCAGCCGCCTATCAGCTGCGTGGGGCCAACGTCCTGACTTTC,CASTTSAAYQLRGANVLTF
TRBV27,few,TRBD2,TRBJ2-7,TGTGCCAGCAGTGTCGGGACTAGCGGCTCCTACGAGCAGTACTTC,CASSVGTSGSYEQYF
TRBV9,-,-,TRBJ2-1,TGTGCCAGCAGCGTGCCCGGTTACAATGAGCAGTTCTTC,CASSVPGYNEQFF
TRBV2,-,TRBD1,TRBJ2-5,TGTGCCAGCAGGGGGACAGGCCCTCAAGAGACCCAGTACTTC,CASRGTGPQETQYF
TRBV29-1,few,-,TRBJ2-1,TGCAGCGTTGATGCTAGTACTCGGGGGCTTCAGTTCTTC,CSVDASTRGLQFF
TRBV6-1,once,-,TRBJ2-7,TGTGCCAGCAGACGGGGGGCCCACGAGCAGTACTTC,CASRRGAHEQYF
TRBV27,few,TRBD2,TRBJ2-7,TGTGCCAGCAGTAACCAAGCGGGAGCTCCCTACGAGCAGTACTTC,CASSNQAGAPYEQYF
TRBV7-9,few,TRBD2,TRBJ2-7,TGTGCCAGCAGCCTGGGACTAGCGACGTCCTACGAGCAGTACTTC,CASSLGLATSYEQYF
TRBV11-2,once,-,TRBJ2-5,TGTGCCAGCAGCTTAATATCGGGGGCGGCCCAGTACTTC,CASSLISGAAQYF
TRBV19,-,-,TRBJ2-2,TGTGCCGGGTCGGTTACCTCGAACACCGGGGAGCTGTTTTTT,CAGSVTSNTGELFF
TRBV30,-,-,TRBJ2-2,TGTGCCTGGAGCTACGGGGAGCTGTTTTTT,CAWSYGELFF
TRBV2,-,-,TRBJ1-2,TGTGCCAGCAGTGACTTTAGTGTGAACTATGGCTACACCTTC,CASSDFSVNYGYTF
TRBV30,-,-,TRBJ2-3,TGTGCCTGGAGCTTGCTAACAGATACGCAGTATTTT,CAWSLLTDTQYF
TRBV11-2,few,-,TRBJ1-2,TGTGCCAGCAGCTTAGAATACGACGGCTATGGCTACACCTTC,CASSLEYDGYGYTF
TRBV5-6,few,-,TRBJ2-7,TGTGCCAGCAGCTTGGCCGACGGATCCTACGAGCAGTACTTC,CASSLADGSYEQYF
TRBV5-1,-,TRBD2,TRBJ2-5,TGCGCCAGCAGCTCCCCCCGGGGACTAGCCGTAACAGGGGAGACCCAGTACTTC,CASSSPRGLAVTGETQYF
TRBV6-4,few,TRBD2,TRBJ2-1,TGTGCCAGCAGTGTCAACGGGGGGGAGGAGCAGTTCTTC,CASSVNGGEEQFF
TRBV20-1,-,-,TRBJ2-1,TGCAGTGCACCGAGGGGTGGAGAGCAGTTCTTC,CSAPRGGEQFF